The rows below give T cell receptor beta chains drawn from one sample of a study of T-cell reconstitution after alpha-beta-depleted transplantation in children. TCRdb fed the PCR reads into MiXCR, producing one record per CDR3 protein. The data show some 340,000 distinct CDR3 sequences, 10% seen once. The sample consisted of PBMCs from the stem cell graft donor, taken from the stem cell graft. The receptors were gathered from a human donor who donated a stem cell graft to a child with acute lymphoblastic leukemia. Both conserved end residues are part of each CDR3. Each record gives: clone size, V gene, D gene, CDR3 length, J gene, CDR3 DNA, CDR3 protein. A D gene is named only where the DNA matches it firmly. Part of the rows lack a size; the others show once, few, many or a class for expanded clones.

many	TRBV7-2	-	15	TRBJ2-3	TGTGCCAGCAGCTTATGGGTCTGGCAGGAAGATACGCAGTATTTT	CASSLWVWQEDTQYF
-	TRBV12-3/TRBV12-4	-	16	TRBJ2-1	TGTGCCAGCAGTTCCGCGACAACGACAGGATACAATGAGCAGTTCTTC	CASSSATTTGYNEQFF
-	TRBV5-5	-	14	TRBJ2-7	TGTGCCAGCAGCCCGGGACACCTTCTCTACGAGCAGTACTTC	CASSPGHLLYEQYF
-	TRBV3-1	-	16	TRBJ2-2	TGTGCCAGCAGCTCTAAGGAGGCGGGACCGGGCCGGGAGCTGTTTTTT	CASSSKEAGPGRELFF
-	TRBV12-3/TRBV12-4	-	15	TRBJ2-5	TGTGCCAGCAGTCGGGAGACAGTGTTCCAAGAGACCCAGTACTTC	CASSRETVFQETQYF
few	TRBV15	-	13	TRBJ2-2	TGTGCCAGCAGTACAGGGTTTGCCGGGGAGCTGTTTTTT	CASSTGFAGELFF
-	TRBV29-1	-	12	TRBJ2-7	TGCAGCGTTGTCGTCAGCTCCTACGAGCAGTACTTC	CSVVVSSYEQYF
-	TRBV7-2	-	13	TRBJ1-2	TGTGCCAGCAGACTTCCCACAGGGATGGGCTACACCTTC	CASRLPTGMGYTF
-	TRBV4-3	TRBD2	16	TRBJ2-3	TGCGCCAGCAGCCAACGGGCAGCGGGAGATTCAGATACGCAGTATTTT	CASSQRAAGDSDTQYF
few	TRBV12-3/TRBV12-4	-	18	TRBJ2-6	TGTGCCAGCGGAACATCACCGGGCTTGGGCTCTGGGGCCAACGTCCTGACTTTC	CASGTSPGLGSGANVLTF
few	TRBV5-6	-	14	TRBJ2-1	TGTGCCAGCAGCCCTCAAGGGCAGAATTCGTTGCAGTTCTTC	CASSPQGQNSLQFF
few	TRBV7-9	TRBD2	16	TRBJ2-1	TGTGCCAGCAGCTCGACTAGCGGGAGTGACTACAATGAGCAGTTCTTC	CASSSTSGSDYNEQFF
many	TRBV5-1	TRBD2	14	TRBJ2-1	TGCGCCAGCAGCCCTAGCGGAGCCTACAATGAGCAGTTCTTC	CASSPSGAYNEQFF
-	TRBV20-1	-	14	TRBJ1-2	TGCAGTGCTAGCGAAGGAGAGGCGTCCTATGGCTACACCTTC	CSASEGEASYGYTF
many	TRBV10-3	TRBD2	15	TRBJ2-2	TGTGCCATTTTCCCGACTAGCGGGAACACCGGGGAGCTGTTTTTT	CAIFPTSGNTGELFF
few	TRBV11-2	TRBD2	13	TRBJ2-3	TGTGCCAGCAGCTGGACTAGCGGCGATACGCAGTATTTT	CASSWTSGDTQYF
-	TRBV5-1	-	16	TRBJ2-7	TGCGCCAGCAGCTTGGTCGGCGGCGCTCACTCCTACGAGCAGTACTTC	CASSLVGGAHSYEQYF
-	TRBV12-3/TRBV12-4	-	14	TRBJ2-4	TGTGTCAGCAGTCCGCCGGTAGGGTCTCACATTCAGTACTTC	CVSSPPVGSHIQYF
-	TRBV7-9	-	14	TRBJ2-2	TGTGCCAGCAGCTTAGCCGGGACGTTCGGGGAGCTGTTTTTT	CASSLAGTFGELFF
-	TRBV7-9	-	16	TRBJ2-1	TGTGCCAGCAGCTTAGCGGACAGGCGGGGGGACAATGAGCAGTTCTTC	CASSLADRRGDNEQFF
few	TRBV20-1	-	14	TRBJ2-3	TGCAGTGCTAGTGCGGGGCGGGTTGCAGATACGCAGTATTTT	CSASAGRVADTQYF
-	TRBV27	-	13	TRBJ2-1	TGTGCCAGCAGTCTCCGGGTACTAGATGAGCAGTTCTTC	CASSLRVLDEQFF
-	TRBV5-1	TRBD2	17	TRBJ2-1	TGCGCCAGCAGCTTCACCTTAGCGGGAGAAAGCTACAATGAGCAGTTCTTC	CASSFTLAGESYNEQFF
many	TRBV5-6	TRBD2	16	TRBJ2-3	TGTGCCAGCAGCTTTAAAGCGGGAGACGTTACAGATACGCAGTATTTT	CASSFKAGDVTDTQYF
-	TRBV5-1	-	13	TRBJ2-7	TGCGCCAGCAAGGCTGGCGGCTCCTACGAGCAGTACTTC	CASKAGGSYEQYF
few	TRBV29-1	TRBD2	16	TRBJ2-7	TGCAGCGTCTTAACGACGGGGGGGAGGGCAACCTACGAGCAGTACTTC	CSVLTTGGRATYEQYF
few	TRBV29-1	-	11	TRBJ1-1	TGCAGCGTTAGGGAAATGGCTGAAGCTTTCTTT	CSVREMAEAFF
-	TRBV10-2	TRBD2	13	TRBJ2-1	TGCGCCACCCATCTTACCGGACTAGCCGGAGGGTTCTTC	CATHLTGLAGGFF
-	TRBV15	-	13	TRBJ1-1	TGTGCCACCAGCAGAGATCTCTACACTGAAGCTTTCTTT	CATSRDLYTEAFF